The sequence of this TCR beta chain was determined in a study of tumor and adjacent non-tumor tissue in lung cancer. This sample's RNA came from whole unsorted tissue. The normal lung tissue was taken more than 3 cm from the tumor edge. TCRbeta libraries were built with three rounds of nested PCR, modified from ARM-PCR. TCRdb re-called the multiplex PCR reads through MiXCR, storing one row per CDR3 protein. The data show over 100,000 distinct CDR3 sequences, about 65% seen once. Per germline, CDR1 MNHEY and CDR2 SVGAGI. Trimming at V came to 6 bases and at J to 4 bases, leaving 14 bases not matched to a gene. This CDR3 is built from 16 residues. This clonotype showed up many times. Its cognate antigen is unknown. General observations from the study: Top 100 clones took a larger repertoire share in normal lung.

Sequencing was carried out using distant non-tumor lung tissue. The sequence derives from a man in his sixties with non-small cell lung cancer. The rearrangement joins TRBV6-5 to TRBJ1-2; TRBD1 matches at 7 bases. The DNA for the CDR3 is TGTGCCAGCAGCAATTGGGACAGCCAGGGGTTCTATGGCTACACCTTC. This sequence encodes CASSNWDSQGFYGYTF.